The source of this TCR beta chain is a study of T cell responses to AZD1222 COVID-19 vaccine. Data came from immunoSEQ multiplex PCR; TCRdb stores just in-frame clones and leaves some out. The data contain approximately 130,000 clones, more than 90% of them singletons. The CDR3 is made up of 12 amino acids. The V gene lost 0 bases and the J gene lost 4 bases, with 1 base spanning the gap. CDR1 is MNHEY, CDR2 SVGEGT, per germline. The sequence came from an adult who received the AZD1222 COVID-19 vaccine. The source material was peripheral blood, sampled 28 days after the second AZD1222 dose. The chain has TRBV6-2 or TRBV6-3 and TRBJ2-1, with D hard to call. CDR3 nucleotide sequence: TGTGCCAGCAGTTACTCGTACAATGAGCAGTTCTTC. This encodes CASSYSYNEQFF.